This T cell receptor (beta chain) was sequenced during a study of cytomegalovirus exposure and HLA in healthy donors (dated by TCRdb to about 2017). Background on the whole study: According to a later analysis, one platform produced both the approximately 110 validation repertoires and the 730 or so repertoires of the first cohort. Along with the roughly 700-subject first cohort, a separate validation cohort of over a hundred different subjects was used. High-throughput TCR immunosequencing, statistical association of individual TCRs with disease status, and machine learning were combined to predict cytomegalovirus infection status. The study was designed to test whether signatures of past pathogen exposure could be identified by cataloging public T cell receptors.

Only one count was recorded for this clone. What this receptor recognizes is not known. No much larger clone is present one base from it, and per-base qualities are unavailable. Germline trimming amounts to 6 bases on V and 4 bases on J, with 4 as the count of junction bases outside the gene matches. The CDR3 runs 15 residues from the cysteine to the phenylalanine. Here the CDR3 DNA is all that survives: 45 bases in frame from base 1. CDR1 and CDR2, per the germline V gene, are MNHEY and SVGAGI. To prepare the library, the immunoSEQ multiplex PCR assay was applied. On the authors' methods: A statistical classification framework was developed to diagnose cytomegalovirus status using the catalog of TCR beta chain sequences. The table comes from immuneACCESS by way of TCRdb, which keeps in-frame sequences with V and J called. Part of the clones is missing from these tables; in studies checked, under half for an unresolved V gene and the rest for unknown reasons. That table is the source of V, J and clone size, and D and trimming were worked out from the DNA. In this sample the table shows approximately 110,000 clones, roughly 93% of which occur a single time. Jointly, the top ten make up around 1.3% of the sample.

Results the study describes overall, beyond this receptor: The classifier was reported to diagnose cytomegalovirus status with high specificity and sensitivity in both the original and validation cohorts. Most TCR sequences were observed very rarely across donors, whereas some public TCRs were present in many individuals. In the study, some 160 TCR beta chains were listed as associated with cytomegalovirus. Subsequent analysis determined that TCRs grouped into clusters in the first cohort also showed a tendency toward co-occurrence across the roughly 110 validation repertoires, and roughly 95% of cluster scores exceeded 0. A later analysis had no HLA typing for the validation cohort, so co-occurrence there was scored across all 120 repertoires. The authors suggested that the approach could potentially be generalized to other disease states and immunological phenotypes. In vitro tests confirmed that three of the cytomegalovirus-associated TCR beta chains recognize cytomegalovirus antigens.

Donors formed part of the validation cohort, which comprised approximately 130 subjects and was distinct from the first cohort of several hundred subjects. The clonotype was recovered from a woman aged 18-29 years in good health and CMV-seronegative. The material sequenced was PBMCs. The sequence is built from TRBV6-5 and TRBJ2-3; 13 central bases correspond to TRBD2. The CDR3 is CASSRTSGSPDTQYF. Here is the DNA: TGTGCCAGCAGCCGGACTAGCGGGAGCCCAGATACGCAGTATTTT.